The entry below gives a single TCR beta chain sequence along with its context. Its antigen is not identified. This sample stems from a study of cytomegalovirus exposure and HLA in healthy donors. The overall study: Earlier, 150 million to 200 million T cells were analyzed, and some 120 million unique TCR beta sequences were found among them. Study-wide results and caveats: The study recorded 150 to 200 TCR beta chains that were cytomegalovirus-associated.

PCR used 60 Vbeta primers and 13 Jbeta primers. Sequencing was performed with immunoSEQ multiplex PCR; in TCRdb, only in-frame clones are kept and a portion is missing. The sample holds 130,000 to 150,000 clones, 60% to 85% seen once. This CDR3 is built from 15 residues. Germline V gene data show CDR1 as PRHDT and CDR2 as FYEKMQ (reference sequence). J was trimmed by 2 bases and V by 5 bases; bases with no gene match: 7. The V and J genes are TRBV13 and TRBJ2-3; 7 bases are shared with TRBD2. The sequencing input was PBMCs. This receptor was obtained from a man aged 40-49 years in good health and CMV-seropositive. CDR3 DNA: TGTGCCAGCAGCCATCTAGCGGAAAACACAGATACGCAGTATTTT. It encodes CASSHLAENTDTQYF.